In this sample, the clone carrying this T cell receptor (beta chain) turned up many times. iRepertoire HTBI primers and Arm-PCR of CDR3 regions built TCR beta libraries. TCRdb re-called the multiplex PCR reads with MiXCR, one entry per CDR3 protein. The profile shows roughly 500,000 distinct CDR3 sequences, around 21% of them singletons. This specimen comes from a study of regulatory T cells in long-lasting Graves disease. The time point was: persistent/refractory GD, antithyroid drugs over 5 years with positive TRAb. RNA from PBMCs was the source of the TCR library. Trimming left V 1 base short and J 0 bases short, with 10 bases between. Germline lookup yields CDR1 SGHAT and CDR2 FQNNGV. This CDR3 is built from 16 residues.

The receptor comes from a female donor with Graves disease. This material consisted of peripheral blood mononuclear cells (PBMCs), taken when the disease was refractory, from a patient treated with antithyroid drugs. The V and J genes are TRBV11-2 and TRBJ2-4; a weak D match, TRBD1 (6 bases). In nucleotides, the CDR3 is TGTGCCAGCAGCTTAGTGGGGGCAGTAGCCAAAAACATTCAGTACTTC. Its protein is CASSLVGAVAKNIQYF.